This TCR beta chain was obtained from a study of blood T cell repertoires in COVID-19. Study as a whole: PBMCs, B-cell-depleted T cells, or T cells provided the cDNA or gDNA that made up the material.

Original methodology: Researchers report that nucleated cell counts were estimated from reference gene primer amplification. Profiled with immunoSEQ multiplex PCR; TCRdb holds only in-frame clones, not every one. V and J calls plus clone size are reproduced from that table; the DNA served to infer D and trimming. Here the sample spans roughly 260,000 clones, about nine tenths being singletons. The CDR3 extends over 15 amino acids. V dropped 0 bases and J dropped 11 bases, with 16 bases sitting between them. Germline CDR1 and CDR2: MNHEY and SVGAGI. The sequenced sample was PBMCs or T cells enriched from blood (not recorded which). V and J are TRBV6-5 and TRBJ1-4; possible D gene TRBD1, 5 bases. The sequence derives from a woman in her thirties with acute COVID-19. The CDR3 DNA sequence: TGTGCCAGCAGTTACTCGAGTTGGTCAGGGAGGAAACTGTTTTTT. It yields the protein CASSYSSWSGRKLFF.